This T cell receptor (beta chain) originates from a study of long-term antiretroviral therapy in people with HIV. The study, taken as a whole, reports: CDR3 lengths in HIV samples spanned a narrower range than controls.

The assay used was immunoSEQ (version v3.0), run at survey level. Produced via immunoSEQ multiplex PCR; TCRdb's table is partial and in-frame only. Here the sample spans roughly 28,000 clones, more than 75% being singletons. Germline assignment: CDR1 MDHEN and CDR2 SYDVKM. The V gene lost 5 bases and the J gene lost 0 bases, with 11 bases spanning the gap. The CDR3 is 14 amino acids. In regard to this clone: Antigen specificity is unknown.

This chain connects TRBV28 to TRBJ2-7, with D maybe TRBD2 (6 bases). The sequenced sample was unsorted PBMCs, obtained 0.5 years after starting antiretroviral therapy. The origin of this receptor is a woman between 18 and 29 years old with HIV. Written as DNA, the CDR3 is TGTGCCAGCAGTCTTCCGGGAGACTCCTACGAGCAGTACTTC. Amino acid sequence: CASSLPGDSYEQYF.